The clone carrying this T cell receptor beta chain was counted many times. The source of the PBMCs was roughly 10 ml of fresh peripheral blood. RNA transcripts were the template for amplifying TCR beta CDR3 regions. The HTBI primer set was used in a first-round RT-PCR of the TCR CDR3. Each CDR3 protein gets one entry after TCRdb re-called the multiplex PCR reads with MiXCR. The sample has 300,000 to 350,000 distinct CDR3 sequences; 15% to 20% are singletons. The sample comes from a study of T cells in Graves' hyperthyroidism and ophthalmopathy. Study-wide context: Prior to any treatment, at the point of initial diagnosis, peripheral blood was collected.

The CDR3 extends over 13 amino acids. The V gene's germline CDR1 is SGHRS and CDR2 YFSETQ. Trimming shortened V by 2 bases and J by 7 bases, and 12 bases separated the two germline ends. The chain recombines TRBV5-1 with TRBJ1-1; D unclear. Sample: blood. The sequence was collected from a woman aged 35 to 49 with Graves' ophthalmopathy. CDR3 residues: CASSFGRQNEAFF. CDR3 DNA: TGCGCCAGCAGCTTCGGCAGGCAGAATGAAGCTTTCTTT.